This is a list of T cell receptor beta chains from one sample in a study of T cells in Graves' hyperthyroidism and ophthalmopathy. TCRdb processed the multiplex PCR reads anew with MiXCR; each CDR3 protein has one entry. The sample includes some 490,000 distinct CDR3 sequences, about 20% of them seen just once. Sequencing was done on a sample of blood. The receptors originated from a woman in her seventies with Graves' ophthalmopathy. Both conserved end residues are part of each CDR3. D genes are given only for firm matches. The size of a clone is reported for some rows only, either as once, few or many, or as a class for expanded clones.

D gene	V gene	J gene	clone size	CDR3 DNA	CDR3 protein
TRBD1	TRBV27	TRBJ2-7	.	TGTGCCAGCAGTCTGGGACAGGGGGGCATAATTCCCTACGAGCAGTACTTC	CASSLGQGGIIPYEQYF
.	TRBV20-1	TRBJ2-3	few	TGCAGTGCTACGGACATTGCAGATACGCAGTATTTT	CSATDIADTQYF
.	TRBV5-1	TRBJ1-2	many	TGTGCCAGCAGCTTAGCAGGGGACTATGGCTACACCTTC	CASSLAGDYGYTF
.	TRBV20-1	TRBJ2-7	.	TGCAGTGCTAGACTAGCCGGCCTCTTTGAGCAGTACTTC	CSARLAGLFEQYF
.	TRBV30	TRBJ1-2	.	TGTGCCTGGAGTGTATTGGGGGATAACTATGGCTACACCTTC	CAWSVLGDNYGYTF
.	TRBV27	TRBJ2-1	many	TGTGCCAGCAGCCGGCGGGGAATGAGCGGCTACAATGAGCAGTTCTTC	CASSRRGMSGYNEQFF
.	TRBV20-1	TRBJ2-7	many	TGCAGTGCTAGGCAGGGGCCCTACGAGCAGTACTTC	CSARQGPYEQYF
TRBD1	TRBV6-1	TRBJ1-3	.	TGTGCCAGCAGTCCCTATGCCGGGCCAGGGGGTGGAAACACCATATATTTT	CASSPYAGPGGGNTIYF
.	TRBV27	TRBJ2-4	.	TGTGCCAGCAGTCGCTCCGGGTCCACAAACATTCAGTACTTC	CASSRSGSTNIQYF
TRBD2	TRBV11-2	TRBJ2-3	many	TGTGCCAGCAGCTTTAGCGGGGGCCCCACAGATACGCAGTATTTT	CASSFSGGPTDTQYF
TRBD2	TRBV27	TRBJ2-3	many	TGTGCCAGCAGACCGAGACTAGCGGGAGGGGATACGCAGTATTTT	CASRPRLAGGDTQYF
TRBD2	TRBV6-2/TRBV6-3	TRBJ2-3	.	TGTGCCAGCAGAATAGGTCTAGCGGGAGGGCCCGGCACAGATACGCAGTATTTT	CASRIGLAGGPGTDTQYF
.	TRBV7-2	TRBJ2-7	.	TGTGCCAGCAGCCAGGTTCTCGAGCAGTACTTC	CASSQVLEQYF
TRBD2	TRBV28	TRBJ2-3	few	TGTGCCAGCAGTTCCCCGGCAGGACTAGCCGGCACAGATACGCAGTATTTT	CASSSPAGLAGTDTQYF
.	TRBV5-6	TRBJ2-1	.	TGTGCCAGCAGCTGGGCCGTGGGCTCCTACAATGAGCAGTTCTTC	CASSWAVGSYNEQFF
TRBD2	TRBV20-1	TRBJ2-1	.	TGCAGTGCTAGAGATGGACTAGCGGGAATCAATGAGCAGTTCTTC	CSARDGLAGINEQFF
.	TRBV10-3	TRBJ2-1	.	TGTGCCATCAGTGAGTATCAAAATGAGCAGTCCTTC	CAISEYQNEQSF
.	TRBV20-1	TRBJ2-3	few	TGCAGTGCTAGAGAGGGGGCAATTTATACGCAGTATTTT	CSAREGAIYTQYF
TRBD2	TRBV30	TRBJ2-1	.	TGTGCCTGGAGTCCGATAAGCGGGAGGGCCGACAATGAGCAGTTCTTC	CAWSPISGRADNEQFF
.	TRBV20-1	TRBJ2-5	few	TGCAGTGCTAGGACTCAGACCCAGTACTTC	CSARTQTQYF
TRBD1	TRBV10-3	TRBJ2-1	.	TGTGCCATCAGTGAGTTAGGTACAGGGGAGAATGAGCAGTTCTTC	CAISELGTGENEQFF
.	TRBV29-1	TRBJ2-3	.	TGCAGCGTTGGAACGTCAGATACGCAGTATTTT	CSVGTSDTQYF
TRBD2	TRBV5-1	TRBJ2-2	.	TGCGCCAGCAGCTTTACTAGCGGGATGGGTCCCGGGGAGCTGTTTTTT	CASSFTSGMGPGELFF
TRBD1	TRBV5-1	TRBJ1-6	.	TGCGCCAGCAGCTTGGGGGACAGCTATTCACCCCTCCACTTT	CASSLGDSYSPLHF
TRBD1	TRBV5-1	TRBJ2-1	.	TGCGCCAGCAGGGCGACAGGGGTGGTTGAGCAGTTCTTC	CASRATGVVEQFF
.	TRBV20-1	TRBJ1-1	.	TGCAGTGCTAGTCAACCATGGGGAACTGAAGCTTTCTTT	CSASQPWGTEAFF
.	TRBV12-3/TRBV12-4	TRBJ2-3	few	TGTGCCAGCAGTTATGAGGGGATAGCTACGCAGTATTTT	CASSYEGIATQYF
TRBD1	TRBV6-1	TRBJ2-7	few	TGTGCCAGCAGGGAGGGACAGGAAGTCACCTACGAGCAGTACTTC	CASREGQEVTYEQYF
.	TRBV5-1	TRBJ2-6	few	TGCGCCAGCAGCTTGGATCCGTGGGACCTCCCGAGCTCTGGGGCCAACGTCCTGACTTTC	CASSLDPWDLPSSGANVLTF
.	TRBV2	TRBJ2-3	.	TGTGCCAGCCTACAGGGCCCCACAGATACGCAGTATTTT	CASLQGPTDTQYF
.	TRBV20-1	TRBJ1-3	few	TGCAGTGCGGGGCACCCGGACAGTTACGGAAACACCATATATTTT	CSAGHPDSYGNTIYF
.	TRBV19	TRBJ1-5	.	TGTGCCAGTAGTATAGTTGGGGGAATCAATCAGCCCCAGCATTTT	CASSIVGGINQPQHF
.	TRBV11-2	TRBJ2-7	many	TGTGCCAGCAGCTTCTACCCGAGAAGGGAGGTCTACGAGCAGTACTTC	CASSFYPRREVYEQYF
.	TRBV2	TRBJ2-2	.	TGTGCCAGCAGTCCTAAACGCCCCACCGGGGAGCTGTTTTTT	CASSPKRPTGELFF
TRBD1	TRBV5-1	TRBJ1-6	.	TGCGCCAGCAGCTTGTTTAGTCGGACAGGGGATAATTCACCCCTCCACTTT	CASSLFSRTGDNSPLHF
.	TRBV20-1	TRBJ1-2	.	TGCAGTGCTAGAAGACCAGGGACTCCGAAAGCATTTAACTATGGCTACACCTTC	CSARRPGTPKAFNYGYTF
.	TRBV12-3/TRBV12-4	TRBJ2-5	.	TGTGCCAGCAGCGACCTCAGACGGGAGTACTTC	CASSDLRREYF
TRBD2	TRBV7-9	TRBJ2-5	.	TGTGCCAGCAGCCTTAGCGGGAGTCAAAGGGAGACCCAGTACTTC	CASSLSGSQRETQYF
.	TRBV6-1	TRBJ1-5	.	TGTGCCAGCAATTACGCCGGGGGGGGCGGAGGCAATCAGCCCCAGCATTTT	CASNYAGGGGGNQPQHF
TRBD2	TRBV27	TRBJ2-1	few	TGTGCCTTCGACAGGACTAGCGGGAGCGATGAGCAGTTCTTC	CAFDRTSGSDEQFF
.	TRBV3-1	TRBJ1-1	many	TGTGCCAGCAGCCAAGCCTTCGAGAACACTGAAGCTTTCTTT	CASSQAFENTEAFF
TRBD1	TRBV7-3	TRBJ2-1	.	TGTGCCAGCAGCTTACACCCAGGGGGCTCCTACAATGAGCAGTTCTTC	CASSLHPGGSYNEQFF
.	TRBV7-2	TRBJ2-3	few	TGTGCCAGCAGCTTAGCTGGGACTGCGACAGATACGCAGTATTTT	CASSLAGTATDTQYF
.	TRBV2	TRBJ2-7	many	TGTGCCAGCAGTACACGGGGGACCTACGAGCAGTACTTC	CASSTRGTYEQYF
.	TRBV30	TRBJ2-7	.	TGTGCCTGGAGGGAGAGCTCCTACGAGCAGTACTTC	CAWRESSYEQYF
.	TRBV12-5	TRBJ2-5	.	TGTGCTAGTGGTTTAGAGACCCAGTACTTC	CASGLETQYF
.	TRBV12-3/TRBV12-4	TRBJ1-3	few	TGTGCCAGCAGTTCCCGCGGGGGCTCTGGAAACACCATATATTTT	CASSSRGGSGNTIYF
TRBD2	TRBV2	TRBJ2-7	many	TGTGCCAGCAACCAACTAGCGGGAGGCTACGAGCAGTACTTC	CASNQLAGGYEQYF
TRBD2	TRBV20-1	TRBJ2-1	few	TGCAGTGCTTCTAGCGGGAGGGCCTCCAATGAGCAGTTCTTC	CSASSGRASNEQFF
TRBD2	TRBV12-3/TRBV12-4	TRBJ2-7	.	TGTGCCAGCAAAATAGAAGCGGGAGTCTCCTACGAGCAGTACTTC	CASKIEAGVSYEQYF
TRBD2	TRBV20-1	TRBJ2-2	few	TGCAGTGCTAATGCGGGAGGGCCGTCTGGGGAGCTGTTTTTT	CSANAGGPSGELFF
.	TRBV12-3/TRBV12-4	TRBJ2-2	few	TGTGCCAGCAGTTTCGCCCTACTGACCGGGGAGCTGTTTTTT	CASSFALLTGELFF
TRBD2	TRBV27	TRBJ2-3	few	TGTGCCAGCGGATTAGCGGGAGGTTACACAGATACGCAGTATTTT	CASGLAGGYTDTQYF
.	TRBV11-2	TRBJ1-4	few	TGTGCCAGCAGCCTGAACAGGGCTGGGAATGAAAAACTGTTTTTT	CASSLNRAGNEKLFF
.	TRBV7-6	TRBJ2-3	many	TGTGCCAGCAGCTTAGACGGGAACCCCACAGATACGCAGTATTTT	CASSLDGNPTDTQYF
.	TRBV29-1	TRBJ1-3	.	TGCAGCGTTGGGGGGGCGGGGGTTGGGATAAGAAACACCATATATTTT	CSVGGAGVGIRNTIYF